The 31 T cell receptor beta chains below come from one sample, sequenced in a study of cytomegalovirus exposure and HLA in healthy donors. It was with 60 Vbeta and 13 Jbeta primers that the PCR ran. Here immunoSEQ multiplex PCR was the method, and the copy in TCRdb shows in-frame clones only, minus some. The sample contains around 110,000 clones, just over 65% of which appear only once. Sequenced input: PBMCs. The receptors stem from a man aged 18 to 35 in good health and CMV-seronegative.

The CDR3 DNA reads TGCAGCGTTGCCCCACAGGGGCTCGGCGGGGTGAACACTGAAGCTTTCTTT. This gives the protein CSVAPQGLGGVNTEAFF. The chain links TRBV29-1 to TRBJ1-1, with TRBD1 matching 7 bases. V gave up 4 bases and J gave up 0 bases; unmatched junction bases: 14. Per germline, CDR1 SQVTM and CDR2 ANQGSEA. This CDR3 is built from 17 residues.

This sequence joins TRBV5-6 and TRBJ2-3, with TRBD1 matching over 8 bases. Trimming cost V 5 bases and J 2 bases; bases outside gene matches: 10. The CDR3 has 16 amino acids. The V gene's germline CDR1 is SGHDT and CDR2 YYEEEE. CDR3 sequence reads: CASSSLTGDYTDTQYF. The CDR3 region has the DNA TGTGCCAGCAGTTCCTTGACAGGGGATTACACAGATACGCAGTATTTT. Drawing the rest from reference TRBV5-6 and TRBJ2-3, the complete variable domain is DAGVTQSPTHLIKTRGQQVTLRCSPKSGHDTVSWYQQALGQGPQFIFQYYEEEERQRGNFPDRFSGHQFPNYSSELNVNALLLGDSALYLCASSSLTGDYTDTQYFGPGTRLTVL.

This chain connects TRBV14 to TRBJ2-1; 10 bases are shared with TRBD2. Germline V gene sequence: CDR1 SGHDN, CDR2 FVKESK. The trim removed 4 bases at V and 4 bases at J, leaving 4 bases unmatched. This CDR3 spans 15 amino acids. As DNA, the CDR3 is TGTGCCAGCAGCCGGCTAGCGGGAGTTTACAATGAGCAGTTCTTC. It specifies CASSRLAGVYNEQFF. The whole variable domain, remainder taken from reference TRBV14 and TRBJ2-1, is EAGVTQFPSHSVIEKGQTVTLRCDPISGHDNLYWYRRVMGKEIKFLLHFVKESKQDESGMPNNRFLAERTGGTYSTLKVQPAELEDSGVYFCASSRLAGVYNEQFFGPGTRLTVL.

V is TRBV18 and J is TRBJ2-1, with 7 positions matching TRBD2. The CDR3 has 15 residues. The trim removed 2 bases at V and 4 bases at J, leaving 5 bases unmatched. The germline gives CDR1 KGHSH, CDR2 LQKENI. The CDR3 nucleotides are TGTGCCAGCTCACCAGGCGGGAGCTTGTACAATGAGCAGTTCTTC. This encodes CASSPGGSLYNEQFF.

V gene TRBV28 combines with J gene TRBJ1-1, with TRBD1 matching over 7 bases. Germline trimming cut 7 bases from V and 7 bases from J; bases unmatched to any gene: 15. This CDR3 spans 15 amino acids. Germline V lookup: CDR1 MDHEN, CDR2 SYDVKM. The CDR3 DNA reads TGTGCCAGCACCAGGGGGTATTGGGCGGGGGGTGAAGCTTTCTTT. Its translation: CASTRGYWAGGEAFF.

The CDR3 DNA reads TGTGCCAGCAGTTTGACAGGACAGTTATACGAGCAGTACTTC. Translation: CASSLTGQLYEQYF. This chain links TRBV28 with TRBJ2-7; tentative D call: TRBD1 (6 bases). The germline gives CDR1 MDHEN, CDR2 SYDVKM. The ends were cut back, 3 bases at V and 4 bases at J, with 13 bases in the middle. The CDR3 is 14 amino acids. The full variable domain, in which reference TRBV28 and TRBJ2-7 provide the parts outside the CDR3, is DVKVTQSSRYLVKRTGEKVFLECVQDMDHENMFWYRQDPGLGLRLIYFSYDVKMKEKGDIPEGYSVSREKKERFSLILESASTNQTSMYLCASSLTGQLYEQYFGPGTRLTVT.

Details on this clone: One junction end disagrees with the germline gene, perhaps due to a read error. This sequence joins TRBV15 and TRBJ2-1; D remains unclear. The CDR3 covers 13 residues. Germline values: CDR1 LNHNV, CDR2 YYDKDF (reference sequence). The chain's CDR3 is CATSRDVYSEQFF. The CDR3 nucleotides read TGTGCCACCAGCAGAGACGTCTACAGTGAGCAGTTCTTC.

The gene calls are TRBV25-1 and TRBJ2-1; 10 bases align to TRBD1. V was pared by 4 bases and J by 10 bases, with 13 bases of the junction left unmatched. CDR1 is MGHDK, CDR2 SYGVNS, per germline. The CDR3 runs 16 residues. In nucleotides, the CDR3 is TGTGCCAGCAGTGGATCCGGGACAGGGGTAACGTGGGAGCAGTTCTTC. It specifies CASSGSGTGVTWEQFF. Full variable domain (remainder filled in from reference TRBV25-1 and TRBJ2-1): EADIYQTPRYLVIGTGKKITLECSQTMGHDKMYWYQQDPGMELHLIHYSYGVNSTEKGDLSSESTVSRIRTEHFPLTLESARPSHTSQYLCASSGSGTGVTWEQFFGPGTRLTVL.

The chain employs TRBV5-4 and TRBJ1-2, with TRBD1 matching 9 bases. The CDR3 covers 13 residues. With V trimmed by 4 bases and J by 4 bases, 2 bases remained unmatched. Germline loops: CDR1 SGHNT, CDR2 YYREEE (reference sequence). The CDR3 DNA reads TGTGCCAGCAGCGTGACAGGGGGCTATGGCTACACCTTC. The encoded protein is CASSVTGGYGYTF.

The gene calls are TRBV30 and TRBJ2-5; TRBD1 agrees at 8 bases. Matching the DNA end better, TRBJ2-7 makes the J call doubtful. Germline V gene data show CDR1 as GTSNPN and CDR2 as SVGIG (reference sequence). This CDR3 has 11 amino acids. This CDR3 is CAWDRGYEQYF. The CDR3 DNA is TGTGCCTGGGACAGGGGCTACGAGCAGTACTTC.

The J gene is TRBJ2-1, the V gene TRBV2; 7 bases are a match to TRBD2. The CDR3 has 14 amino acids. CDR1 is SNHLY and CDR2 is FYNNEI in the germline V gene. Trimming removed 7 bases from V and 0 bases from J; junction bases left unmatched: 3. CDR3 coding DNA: TGTGCCAGCATGGGAGGGAGCTCCTACAATGAGCAGTTCTTC. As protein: CASMGGSSYNEQFF.

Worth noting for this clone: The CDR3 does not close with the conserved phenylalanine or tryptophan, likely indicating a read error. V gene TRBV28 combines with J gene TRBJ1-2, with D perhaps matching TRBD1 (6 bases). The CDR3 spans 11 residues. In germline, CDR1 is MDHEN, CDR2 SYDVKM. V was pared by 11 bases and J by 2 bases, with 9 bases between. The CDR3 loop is CAAQGNYGYTL. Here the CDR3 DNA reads TGTGCCGCACAGGGAAACTATGGCTACACCCTC.

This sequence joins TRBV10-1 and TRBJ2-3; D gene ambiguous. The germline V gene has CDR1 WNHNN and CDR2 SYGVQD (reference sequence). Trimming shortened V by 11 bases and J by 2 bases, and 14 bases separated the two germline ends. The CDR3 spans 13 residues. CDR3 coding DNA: TGCGCCGCAGGCTATCACGTCACAGATACGCAGTATTTT. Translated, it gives CAAGYHVTDTQYF.

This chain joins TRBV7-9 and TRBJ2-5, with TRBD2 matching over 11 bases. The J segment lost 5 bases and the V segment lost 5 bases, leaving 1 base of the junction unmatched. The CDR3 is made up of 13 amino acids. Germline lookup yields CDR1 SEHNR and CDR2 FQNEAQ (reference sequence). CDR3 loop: CASSASGRETQYF. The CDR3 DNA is TGTGCCAGCAGCGCTAGCGGGAGGGAGACCCAGTACTTC.

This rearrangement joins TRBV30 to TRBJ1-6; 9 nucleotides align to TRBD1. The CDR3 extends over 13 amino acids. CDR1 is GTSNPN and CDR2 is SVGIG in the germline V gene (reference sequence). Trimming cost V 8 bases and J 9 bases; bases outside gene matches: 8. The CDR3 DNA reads TGTGCCGGACCCGGGACAGGGAGTTCACCCCTCCACTTT. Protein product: CAGPGTGSSPLHF.

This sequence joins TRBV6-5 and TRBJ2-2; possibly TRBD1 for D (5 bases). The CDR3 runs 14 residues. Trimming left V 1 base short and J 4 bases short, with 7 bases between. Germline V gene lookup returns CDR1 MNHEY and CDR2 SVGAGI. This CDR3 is CASSYYQGTGELFF. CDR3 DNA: TGTGCCAGCAGTTACTACCAGGGCACCGGGGAGCTGTTTTTT.

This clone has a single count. CDR3 bases: TGTGCCAGCAGCCTAGACAGGGTCAAAGGAGCTTTCTTT. This codes for CASSLDRVKGAFF. This chain links TRBV6-5 with TRBJ1-1, with TRBD1 matching 7 bases. The CDR3 sequence is 13 residues long. V was clipped by 6 bases and J by 10 bases; unmatched bases: 11. CDR1 MNHEY and CDR2 SVGAGI come from the germline V gene.

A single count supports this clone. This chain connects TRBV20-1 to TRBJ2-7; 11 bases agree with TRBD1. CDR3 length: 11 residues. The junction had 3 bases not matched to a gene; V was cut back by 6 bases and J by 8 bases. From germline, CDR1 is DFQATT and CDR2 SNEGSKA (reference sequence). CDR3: CSAGQGDKQYF. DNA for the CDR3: TGCAGTGCGGGACAGGGGGACAAGCAGTACTTC.

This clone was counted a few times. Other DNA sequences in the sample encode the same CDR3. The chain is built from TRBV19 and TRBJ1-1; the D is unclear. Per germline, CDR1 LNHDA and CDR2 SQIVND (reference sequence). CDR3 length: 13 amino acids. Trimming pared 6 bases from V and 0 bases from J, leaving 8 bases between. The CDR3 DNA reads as TGTGCCAGTAGCCTAGAAATGAACACTGAAGCTTTCTTT. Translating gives CASSLEMNTEAFF.

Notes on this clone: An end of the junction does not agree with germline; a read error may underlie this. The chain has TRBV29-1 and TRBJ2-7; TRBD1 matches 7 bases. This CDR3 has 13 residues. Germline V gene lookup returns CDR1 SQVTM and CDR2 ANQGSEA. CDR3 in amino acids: CSVRGPLSYERYF. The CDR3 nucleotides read TGCAGCGTTAGGGGGCCTTTATCCTACGAGCGGTACTTC.

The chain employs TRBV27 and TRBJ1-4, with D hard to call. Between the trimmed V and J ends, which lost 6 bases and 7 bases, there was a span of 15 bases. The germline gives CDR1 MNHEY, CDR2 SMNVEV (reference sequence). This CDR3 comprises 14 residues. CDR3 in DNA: TGTGCCAGCAGCCCTTCCTTTCGGGGTGAAAAACTGTTTTTT. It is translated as CASSPSFRGEKLFF.

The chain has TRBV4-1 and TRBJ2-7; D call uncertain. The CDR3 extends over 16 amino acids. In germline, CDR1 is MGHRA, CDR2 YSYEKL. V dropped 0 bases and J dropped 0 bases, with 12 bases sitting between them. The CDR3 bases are TGCGCCAGCAGCCAAGATCTTTCCCATAGCTCCTACGAGCAGTACTTC. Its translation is CASSQDLSHSSYEQYF.

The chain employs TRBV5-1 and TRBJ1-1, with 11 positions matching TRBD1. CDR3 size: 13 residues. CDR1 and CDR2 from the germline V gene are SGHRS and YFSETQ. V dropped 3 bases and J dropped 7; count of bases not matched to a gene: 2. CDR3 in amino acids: CASSWTGGREAFF. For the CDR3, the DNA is TGCGCCAGCAGCTGGACAGGGGGCCGTGAAGCTTTCTTT.

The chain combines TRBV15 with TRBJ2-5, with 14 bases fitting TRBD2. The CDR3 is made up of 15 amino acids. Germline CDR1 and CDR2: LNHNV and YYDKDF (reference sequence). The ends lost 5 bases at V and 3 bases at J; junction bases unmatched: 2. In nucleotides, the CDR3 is TGTGCCACCAGCCCGGGACTAGCGGGGGAAGAGACCCAGTACTTC. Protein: CATSPGLAGEETQYF. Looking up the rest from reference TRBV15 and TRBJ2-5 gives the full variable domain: DAMVIQNPRYQVTQFGKPVTLSCSQTLNHNVMYWYQQKSSQAPKLLFHYYDKDFNNEADTPDNFQSRRPNTSFCFLDIRSPGLGDTAMYLCATSPGLAGEETQYFGPGTRLLVL.

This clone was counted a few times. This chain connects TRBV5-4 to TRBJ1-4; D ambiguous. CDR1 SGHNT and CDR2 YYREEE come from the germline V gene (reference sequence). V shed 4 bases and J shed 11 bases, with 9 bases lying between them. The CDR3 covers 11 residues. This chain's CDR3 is CASSKGGKLFF. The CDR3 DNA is TGTGCCAGCAGCAAAGGAGGGAAACTGTTTTTT.

CDR3 in amino acids: CATSRDLGIGEQFF. The CDR3 region has the DNA TGTGCCACCAGCAGAGATCTAGGAATTGGTGAGCAGTTCTTC. The rearrangement uses TRBV15 and TRBJ2-1; D gene uncertain. In germline, CDR1 is LNHNV, CDR2 YYDKDF (reference sequence). The CDR3 covers 14 residues. V was trimmed by 0 bases and J by 9 bases, leaving 12 bases between them.

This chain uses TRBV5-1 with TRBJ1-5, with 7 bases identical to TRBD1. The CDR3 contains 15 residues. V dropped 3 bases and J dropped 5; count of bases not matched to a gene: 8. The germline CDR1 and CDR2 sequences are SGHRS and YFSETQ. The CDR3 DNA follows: TGCGCCAGCAGCTCGGCAGGGGGACGGGATCAGCCCCAGCATTTT. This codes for CASSSAGGRDQPQHF.

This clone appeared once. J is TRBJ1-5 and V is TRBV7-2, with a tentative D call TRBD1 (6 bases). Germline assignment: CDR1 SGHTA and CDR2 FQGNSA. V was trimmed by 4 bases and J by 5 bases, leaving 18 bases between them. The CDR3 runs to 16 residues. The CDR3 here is CASSSRGAGSDQPQHF. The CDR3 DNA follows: TGTGCCAGCAGCTCCCGGGGGGCGGGGTCCGATCAGCCCCAGCATTTT.

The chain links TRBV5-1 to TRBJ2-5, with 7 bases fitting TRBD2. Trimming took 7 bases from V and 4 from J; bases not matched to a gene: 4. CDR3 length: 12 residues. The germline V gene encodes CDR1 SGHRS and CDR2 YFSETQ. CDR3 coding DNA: TGCGCCAGCGGACTAGATCGAGAGACCCAGTACTTC. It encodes CASGLDRETQYF.

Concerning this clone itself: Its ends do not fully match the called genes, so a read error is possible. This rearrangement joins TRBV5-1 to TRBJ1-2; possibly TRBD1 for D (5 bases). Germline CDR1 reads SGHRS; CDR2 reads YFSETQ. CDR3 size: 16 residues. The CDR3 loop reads CASSGHTSSQGHGYPF. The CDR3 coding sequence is TGCGCCAGCAGCGGACATACAAGTTCCCAGGGCCATGGCTACCCCTTC.

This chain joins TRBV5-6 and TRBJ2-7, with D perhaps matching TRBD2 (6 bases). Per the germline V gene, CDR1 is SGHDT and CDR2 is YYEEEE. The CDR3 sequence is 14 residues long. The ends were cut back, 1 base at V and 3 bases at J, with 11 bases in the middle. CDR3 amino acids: CASSLQVAVYEQYF. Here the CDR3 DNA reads TGTGCCAGCAGCTTGCAGGTAGCGGTCTACGAGCAGTACTTC.